This T cell receptor (beta chain) was sequenced in a study of T cells in Graves' hyperthyroidism and ophthalmopathy. The overall study: Blood from the periphery was taken at initial diagnosis, before any treatment. Regarding the study as a whole: Most clonotypes that expanded in the thyroid above 0.001 also showed up in blood.

There were TCR beta CDR3 regions amplified from RNA transcripts. Researchers ran a first-round RT-PCR on the TCR CDR3 using the HTBI primer set. TCRdb reprocessed the multiplex PCR reads via MiXCR and lists one record per CDR3 protein. The sample has about 52,000 distinct CDR3 sequences, 48% seen once. Notes on this clonotype: What it recognizes is unknown.

It was 8 to 10 ml of fresh peripheral blood that supplied the PBMCs. This CDR3 spans 13 amino acids. Trimming stripped 2 bases from V and 5 bases from J, with 8 bases between. Germline CDR1 reads KGHDR; CDR2 reads SFDVKD. The chain employs TRBV24-1 and TRBJ2-5; tentatively, D is TRBD2 (6 bases). Sequencing input: blood. The sequence was collected from a woman in her forties or fifties with Graves' ophthalmopathy. CDR3 region: CATSDWAGETQYF. Written as DNA, the CDR3 is TGTGCCACCAGTGATTGGGCGGGGGAGACCCAGTACTTC.